The clone carrying this T cell receptor (beta chain) appeared once. The CDR3 extends over 14 amino acids. Germline-derived CDR1 and CDR2 are MDHEN and SYDVKM. V was pared by 7 bases and J by 5 bases, with 18 bases between. The record originates from a study of blood T cell repertoires in COVID-19. About the research overall: In each case, the material was cDNA or gDNA derived from T cells, B-cell-depleted T cells, or PBMCs.

The table came from immunoSEQ multiplex PCR; TCRdb's copy has only in-frame clones and leaves some out. The profile shows around 300,000 clones, roughly 85% of them singletons. Sequencing was carried out using peripheral blood. The rearrangement joins TRBV28 to TRBJ2-7, with D possibly matching TRBD2 (6 bases). The receptor was isolated from a woman between 65 and 79 years old with acute or convalescent COVID-19. The CDR3 DNA follows: TGTGCCAGCACTAGACCGGGGGTCGGAAACGAGCAGTACTTC. This gives the protein CASTRPGVGNEQYF. Complete variable domain (other parts from reference TRBV28 and TRBJ2-7): DVKVTQSSRYLVKRTGEKVFLECVQDMDHENMFWYRQDPGLGLRLIYFSYDVKMKEKGDIPEGYSVSREKKERFSLILESASTNQTSMYLCASTRPGVGNEQYFGPGTRLTVT.